This entry concerns a single T cell receptor beta chain. In the original workflow: Amplifying reference gene primers gave estimates of nucleated cell counts. Only in-frame clones appear in the TCRdb table, and some are missing; sequencing was by immunoSEQ multiplex PCR. The DNA was the basis for D and trimming; V, J and clone size are from that table. The data show fewer than 400,000 clones, with approximately 85% seen just once and 2.2% held by the top ten. This specimen belongs to a study of blood T cell repertoires in COVID-19. For the study at large: From the United States, Italy and Spain came samples of acute and convalescent COVID-19.

This CDR3 comprises 15 residues. Germline V gene lookup returns CDR1 LGHNA and CDR2 YNFKEQ. The ends lost 5 bases at V and 8 bases at J; junction bases unmatched: 10. V usage is TRBV4-2 and J usage is TRBJ1-2; TRBD1 agrees at 11 bases. The sequenced material came from PBMCs or T cells enriched from blood (not recorded which). The receptor was isolated from a man aged 25-45 years who had recovered from COVID-19. The CDR3 here is CASSKSGTGGQGYTF. The DNA of the CDR3 is TGTGCCAGCAGCAAGAGCGGGACAGGGGGACAAGGCTACACCTTC.